What follows are 21 T cell receptor beta chains derived from one specimen sequenced in a study of blood T cell repertoires in COVID-19. Some clones are missing from TCRdb's copy, which holds only in-frame ones; the method was immunoSEQ multiplex PCR. The sample has roughly 170,000 clones; approximately 85% are singletons. Sequenced: peripheral blood. Source of these receptors: a woman aged 45-65 years with COVID-19, enrolled during active disease.

The V call is TRBV6-5, the J call TRBJ2-5; D ambiguous. This CDR3 is 12 amino acids long. V gave up 6 bases and J gave up 4 bases, with 9 bases separating them. The germline CDR1 and CDR2 sequences are MNHEY and SVGAGI. The CDR3 region is CASSYNRETQYF. The DNA for the CDR3 is TGTGCCAGCAGCTACAATCGAGAGACCCAGTACTTC.

The CDR3 spells CASSIGTSGGYTGELFF. CDR3 DNA sequence: TGTGCCAGTAGTATTGGAACTAGCGGGGGTTACACCGGGGAGCTGTTTTTT. This chain joins TRBV19 and TRBJ2-2, with 11 bases that match TRBD2. The CDR3 loop spans 17 amino acids. Trimming took 3 bases from V and 3 from J; bases not matched to a gene: 6. Germline V gene sequence: CDR1 LNHDA, CDR2 SQIVND (reference sequence). The full variable domain, with the rest looked up from reference TRBV19 and TRBJ2-2, is DGGITQSPKYLFRKEGQNVTLSCEQNLNHDAMYWYRQDPGQGLRLIYYSQIVNDFQKGDIAEGYSVSREKKESFPLTVTSAQKNPTAFYLCASSIGTSGGYTGELFFGEGSRLTVL.

The chain links TRBV7-6 to TRBJ2-3; D perhaps matches TRBD2 (6 bases). CDR3 length equals 17 residues. Germline V CDR1 and CDR2: SGHVS, FNYEAQ. V dropped 4 bases and J dropped 1 base, with 18 bases sitting between them. CDR3 residues: CASSSYLGGGGTDTQYF. In DNA, the CDR3 is TGTGCCAGCAGCTCCTATTTGGGGGGTGGTGGCACAGATACGCAGTATTTT.

The J gene is TRBJ1-3, the V gene TRBV12-5, with 8 bases fitting TRBD1. This CDR3 comprises 17 residues. Germline-derived CDR1 and CDR2 are LGHNT and FRNRAP. V shed 0 bases, J shed 4 bases, and the junction held 8 bases outside the gene matches. This chain's CDR3 is CASGLVLTTGAGNTIYF. The CDR3, as DNA: TGTGCTAGTGGTTTGGTACTAACGACAGGGGCGGGAAACACCATATATTTT.

V gene TRBV7-9 combines with J gene TRBJ1-2; 10 bases align to TRBD1. CDR3 size: 15 residues. Trimming cost V 10 bases and J 2 bases; bases outside gene matches: 10. Per the germline V gene, CDR1 is SEHNR and CDR2 is FQNEAQ (reference sequence). CDR3 region: CATDRGRVGNYGYTF. CDR3 sequence (DNA): TGTGCCACCGACAGGGGGCGCGTAGGGAACTATGGCTACACCTTC.

CDR3 DNA sequence: TGTGCCAGCAGCAGGACAGGGGGATATGGCTACACCTTC. Encoded protein: CASSRTGGYGYTF. This chain joins TRBV25-1 and TRBJ1-2; 10 bases agree with TRBD1. CDR1 is MGHDK and CDR2 is SYGVNS in the germline V gene. J was trimmed by 5 bases and V by 6 bases; bases with no gene match: 3. The CDR3 is made up of 13 amino acids.

This chain connects TRBV6-1 to TRBJ1-2; 9 bases line up with TRBD1. CDR3 length: 15 amino acids. The V gene's germline CDR1 is MNHNS and CDR2 SASEGT. V was pared by 1 base and J by 8 bases, with 8 bases of the junction left unmatched. The CDR3 nucleotides read TGTGCCAGCAGTGAAGGGAACAGGGGGCGGTTAGGCTACACCTTC. Translation: CASSEGNRGRLGYTF.

This clone came up a few times. The chain joins TRBV28 to TRBJ1-4; 12 nucleotides agree with TRBD1. Germline V gives CDR1 MDHEN, CDR2 SYDVKM. Trimming removed 6 bases from V and 7 bases from J; junction bases left unmatched: 12. CDR3 length: 17 amino acids. As DNA, the CDR3 is TGTGCCAGCAGCCCACCCGCGGGACAGGGGGCGAGTGAAAAACTGTTTTTT. Its translation is CASSPPAGQGASEKLFF.

The chain links TRBV18 to TRBJ2-7, with 7 bases lining up with TRBD2. The CDR3 length is 13 residues. Per the germline V gene, CDR1 is KGHSH and CDR2 is LQKENI. V gave up 4 bases and J gave up 2 bases; unmatched junction bases: 2. CDR3 sequence: CASSREGTYEQYF. The DNA of the CDR3 is TGTGCCAGCTCACGGGAGGGTACCTACGAGCAGTACTTC.

This sequence joins TRBV4-3 and TRBJ2-1; no reliable D call. V lost 4 bases and J lost 0, with 10 bases in between. The CDR3 consists of 15 residues. Germline values: CDR1 LGHNA, CDR2 YSLEER. The CDR3 region is CASSPTTFSYNEQFF. The CDR3 DNA reads as TGCGCCAGCAGCCCCACAACGTTCTCCTACAATGAGCAGTTCTTC.

This clone was recorded once. The chain uses TRBV2 and TRBJ1-2, with 9 bases matching TRBD1. This CDR3 has 16 residues. Germline V CDR1 and CDR2: SNHLY, FYNNEI. Unmatched junction bases numbered 9, after V lost 7 bases and J lost 0 bases. Here the CDR3 reads CASTAGTGSANYGYTF. CDR3 bases: TGTGCCAGCACCGCAGGGACAGGGAGCGCTAACTATGGCTACACCTTC.

The chain couples TRBV2 to TRBJ2-7; no firm D call. From germline, CDR1 is SNHLY and CDR2 FYNNEI. CDR3 length: 10 amino acids. Trimming took off 5 bases at V and 5 bases at J, with 4 bases between the two ends. CDR3 DNA sequence: TGTGCCAGCAGTAGCAACGAGCAGTACTTC. It specifies CASSSNEQYF.

V gene TRBV19 combines with J gene TRBJ2-3; 9 bases are a match to TRBD1. This CDR3 is built from 15 residues. Trimming removed 1 base from V and 3 bases from J; junction bases left unmatched: 2. Germline CDR1 reads LNHDA; CDR2 reads SQIVND (reference sequence). Here the CDR3 reads CASSIGGTGTDTQYF. The DNA for the CDR3 is TGTGCCAGTAGTATAGGGGGGACAGGGACAGATACGCAGTATTTT.

The rearrangement links TRBV6-1 to TRBJ2-3; TRBD2 aligns across 12 bases. Trimming removed 2 bases from V and 1 base from J; junction bases left unmatched: 4. Germline V CDR1 and CDR2: MNHNS, SASEGT. This CDR3 region has 17 residues. The CDR3 region is CASSESTSGGGTDTQYF. The CDR3 DNA reads as TGTGCCAGCAGTGAATCGACTAGCGGGGGTGGCACAGATACGCAGTATTTT.

This clone was seen a handful of times. The V gene is TRBV9, the J gene TRBJ1-5; 7 bases are a match to TRBD1. CDR3 size: 15 residues. V was pared by 0 bases and J by 7 bases, with 7 bases of the junction left unmatched. Germline V CDR1 and CDR2: SGDLS, YYNGEE. The DNA of the CDR3 is TGTGCCAGCAGCGTAGTCGATAGGGGGCGGCAGCCCCAGCATTTT. Translating gives CASSVVDRGRQPQHF.

This clone was picked up one time. The chain is built from TRBV7-2 and TRBJ1-2, with TRBD1 identical over 8 bases. Germline CDR1 is SGHTA and CDR2 is FQGNSA. CDR3 size: 14 residues. V shed 6 bases and J 4 bases; nucleotides not matched to a gene: 7. The CDR3 sequence: CASRQPTGAYGYTF. Here the CDR3 DNA reads TGTGCCAGCAGACAACCGACAGGGGCCTATGGCTACACCTTC.

The J gene is TRBJ1-6, the V gene TRBV6-1; D is possibly TRBD1 (5 bases). V was cut by 2 bases and J by 6 bases, with 8 bases left in between. Germline CDR1 is MNHNS and CDR2 is SASEGT. The CDR3 length is 14 residues. CDR3 protein: CASSELDSNSPLHF. The DNA for the CDR3 is TGTGCCAGCAGTGAATTAGACAGTAATTCACCCCTCCACTTT.

The rearrangement joins TRBV6-5 to TRBJ1-3; TRBD1 is a possible D gene (5 bases). Between the trimmed V and J ends, which lost 2 bases and 7 bases, there was a span of 12 bases. Germline CDR1 and CDR2: MNHEY and SVGAGI. The CDR3 runs to 14 residues. The CDR3 loop reads CASSYNSGKNTIYF. Here the CDR3 DNA reads TGTGCCAGCAGTTACAACTCAGGGAAGAACACCATATATTTT.

This rearrangement joins TRBV4-1 to TRBJ1-1; TRBD1 aligns across 8 bases. Germline V CDR1 and CDR2: MGHRA, YSYEKL. V was pared by 1 base and J by 5 bases, with 9 bases of the junction left unmatched. CDR3 length: 16 residues. The CDR3 protein is CASSQGGGQGWTEAFF. The CDR3 coding sequence is TGCGCCAGCAGCCAAGGGGGCGGACAGGGTTGGACTGAAGCTTTCTTT.

The V and J genes are TRBV25-1 and TRBJ1-3; no clear D gene. The CDR3 extends over 15 amino acids. The germline V gene encodes CDR1 MGHDK and CDR2 SYGVNS. The V and J ends lost 2 bases and 7 bases respectively, with 15 bases between them. The CDR3 spells CASSELGDTRNTIYF. The CDR3 DNA reads as TGTGCCAGCAGTGAACTGGGCGATACTAGGAACACCATATATTTT.

This chain joins TRBV5-6 and TRBJ1-1; the D gene is possibly TRBD1 (5 bases). Trimming shortened V by 2 bases and J by 1 base, and 12 bases separated the two germline ends. Germline V gene lookup returns CDR1 SGHDT and CDR2 YYEEEE. The CDR3 loop spans 15 amino acids. In nucleotides, the CDR3 is TGTGCCAGCAGCTTAGGTCCCCAGGGGAACACTGAAGCTTTCTTT. It codes for CASSLGPQGNTEAFF.